This TCR beta chain is drawn from a study of blood T cell repertoires in COVID-19. Across the study: Whether acute or convalescent, the COVID-19 samples came from the United States, Italy and Spain.

This CDR3 spans 15 amino acids. CDR1 KGHSH and CDR2 LQKENI come from the germline V gene. V was clipped by 6 bases and J by 3 bases, with 17 bases between them. Assay used: immunoSEQ multiplex PCR; TCRdb lists only in-frame clones, some missing. Here the sample spans approximately 78,000 clones, roughly 90% being singletons. The chain employs TRBV18 and TRBJ2-5, with D perhaps TRBD2 (7 bases). Sequencing input: peripheral blood. This clonotype was obtained from a man in his fifties with acute or convalescent COVID-19. The CDR3 protein is CASSPRGAEKETQYF. The DNA of the CDR3 is TGTGCCAGCTCCCCTCGGGGGGCCGAGAAAGAGACCCAGTACTTC.